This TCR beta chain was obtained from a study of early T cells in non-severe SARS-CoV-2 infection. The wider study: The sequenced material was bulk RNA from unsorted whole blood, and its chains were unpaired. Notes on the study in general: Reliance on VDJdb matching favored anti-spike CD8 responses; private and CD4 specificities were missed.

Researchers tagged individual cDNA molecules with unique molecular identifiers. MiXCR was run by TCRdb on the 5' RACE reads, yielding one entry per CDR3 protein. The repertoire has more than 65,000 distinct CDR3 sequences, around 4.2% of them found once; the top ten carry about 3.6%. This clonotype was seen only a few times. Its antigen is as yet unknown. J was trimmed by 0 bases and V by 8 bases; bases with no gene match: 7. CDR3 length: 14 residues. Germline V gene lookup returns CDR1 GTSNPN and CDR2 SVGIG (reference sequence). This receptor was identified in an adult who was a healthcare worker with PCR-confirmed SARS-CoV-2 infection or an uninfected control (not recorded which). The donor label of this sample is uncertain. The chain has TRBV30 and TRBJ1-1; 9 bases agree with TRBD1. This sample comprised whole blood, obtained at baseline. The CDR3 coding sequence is TGTGCCGGAACAGGGGGCCGGGTGAACACTGAAGCTTTCTTT. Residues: CAGTGGRVNTEAFF.